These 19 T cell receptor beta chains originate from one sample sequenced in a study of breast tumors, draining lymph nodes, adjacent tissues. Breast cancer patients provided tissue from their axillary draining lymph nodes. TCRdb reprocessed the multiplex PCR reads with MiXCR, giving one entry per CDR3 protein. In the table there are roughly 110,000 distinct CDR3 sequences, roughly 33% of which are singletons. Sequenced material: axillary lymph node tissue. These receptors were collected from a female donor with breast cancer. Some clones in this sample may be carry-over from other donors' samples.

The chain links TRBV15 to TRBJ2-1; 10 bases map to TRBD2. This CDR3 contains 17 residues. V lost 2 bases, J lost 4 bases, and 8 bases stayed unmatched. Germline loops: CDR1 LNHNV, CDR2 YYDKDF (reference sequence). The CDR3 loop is CATSRMGTSEFYNEQFF. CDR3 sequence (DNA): TGTGCCACCAGCAGAATGGGGACTAGCGAATTTTACAATGAGCAGTTCTTC.

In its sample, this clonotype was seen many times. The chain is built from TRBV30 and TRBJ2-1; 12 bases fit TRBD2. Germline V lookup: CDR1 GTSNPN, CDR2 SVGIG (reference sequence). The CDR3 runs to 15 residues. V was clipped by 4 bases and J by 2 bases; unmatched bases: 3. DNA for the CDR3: TGTGCCTGGACCCGGACTAGCGGGGCCTACAATGAGCAGTTCTTC. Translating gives CAWTRTSGAYNEQFF.

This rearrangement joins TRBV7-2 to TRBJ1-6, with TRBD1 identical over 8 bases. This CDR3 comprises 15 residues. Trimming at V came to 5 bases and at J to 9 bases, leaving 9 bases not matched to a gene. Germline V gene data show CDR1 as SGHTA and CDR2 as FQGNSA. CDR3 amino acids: CASSPHQGQASPLHF. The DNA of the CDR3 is TGTGCCAGCAGCCCACACCAGGGACAGGCTTCACCCCTCCACTTT. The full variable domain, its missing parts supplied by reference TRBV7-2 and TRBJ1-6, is GAGVSQSPSNKVTEKGKDVELRCDPISGHTALYWYRQSLGQGLEFLIYFQGNSAPDKSGLPSDRFSAERTGGSVSTLTIQRTQQEDSAVYLCASSPHQGQASPLHFGNGTRLTVT.

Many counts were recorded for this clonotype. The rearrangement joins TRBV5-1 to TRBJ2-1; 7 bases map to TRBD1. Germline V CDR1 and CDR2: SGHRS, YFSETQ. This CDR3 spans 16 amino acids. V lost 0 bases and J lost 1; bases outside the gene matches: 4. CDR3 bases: TGCGCCAGCAGCTTGGACGTGACAGGGTCCTACAATGAGCAGTTCTTC. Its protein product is CASSLDVTGSYNEQFF.

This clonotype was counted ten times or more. Written as DNA, the CDR3 is TGCAGTGCTAGCTCGGGGGAGAGCAATCAGCCCCAGCATTTT. Its protein is CSASSGESNQPQHF. The chain employs TRBV20-1 and TRBJ1-5; D may be TRBD1 (5 bases). The V end lost 3 bases, the J end lost 1 base, and 10 bases lay between the germline ends. Germline V CDR1 and CDR2: DFQATT, SNEGSKA (reference sequence). The CDR3 runs to 14 residues.

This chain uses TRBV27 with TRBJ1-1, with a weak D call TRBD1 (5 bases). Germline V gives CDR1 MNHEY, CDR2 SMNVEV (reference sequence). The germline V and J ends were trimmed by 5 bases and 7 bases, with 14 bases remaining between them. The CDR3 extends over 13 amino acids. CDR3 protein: CASSPRGALEAFF. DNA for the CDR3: TGTGCCAGCAGTCCTCGAGGGGCACTTGAAGCTTTCTTT.

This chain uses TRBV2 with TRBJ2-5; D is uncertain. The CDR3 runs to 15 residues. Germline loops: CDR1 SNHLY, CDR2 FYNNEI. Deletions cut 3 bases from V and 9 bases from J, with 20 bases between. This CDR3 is CASSEMGFNNQPQYF. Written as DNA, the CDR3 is TGTGCCAGCAGTGAGATGGGATTTAACAATCAGCCCCAGTACTTC.

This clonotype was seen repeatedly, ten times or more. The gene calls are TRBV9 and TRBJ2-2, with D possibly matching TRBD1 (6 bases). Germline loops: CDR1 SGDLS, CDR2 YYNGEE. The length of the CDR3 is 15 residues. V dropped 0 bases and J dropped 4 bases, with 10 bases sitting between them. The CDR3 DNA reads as TGTGCCAGCAGCGTAGGTGAAGGGGGCACCGGGGAGCTGTTTTTT. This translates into CASSVGEGGTGELFF.

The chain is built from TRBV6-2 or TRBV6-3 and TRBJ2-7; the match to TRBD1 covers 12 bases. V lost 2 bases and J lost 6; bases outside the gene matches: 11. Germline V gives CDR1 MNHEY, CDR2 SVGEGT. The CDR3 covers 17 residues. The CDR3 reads CASSYLYPGQGASEQYF. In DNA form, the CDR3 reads TGTGCCAGCAGTTACCTGTACCCGGGACAGGGGGCTAGCGAGCAGTACTTC.

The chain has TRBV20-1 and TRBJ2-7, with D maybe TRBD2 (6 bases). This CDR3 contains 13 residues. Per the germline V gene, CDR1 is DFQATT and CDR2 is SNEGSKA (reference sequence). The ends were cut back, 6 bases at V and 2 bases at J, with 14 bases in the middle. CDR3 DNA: TGCAGTGCCTGGGACTTCCTCCCCTACGAGCAGTACTTC. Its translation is CSAWDFLPYEQYF.

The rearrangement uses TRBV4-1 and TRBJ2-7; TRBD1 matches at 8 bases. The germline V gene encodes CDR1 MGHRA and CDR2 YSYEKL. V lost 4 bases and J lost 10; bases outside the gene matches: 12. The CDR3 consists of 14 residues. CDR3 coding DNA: TGCGCCAGCAGCCTTAATCCGGACAGGGCACCACAGTACGTC. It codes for CASSLNPDRAPQYV.

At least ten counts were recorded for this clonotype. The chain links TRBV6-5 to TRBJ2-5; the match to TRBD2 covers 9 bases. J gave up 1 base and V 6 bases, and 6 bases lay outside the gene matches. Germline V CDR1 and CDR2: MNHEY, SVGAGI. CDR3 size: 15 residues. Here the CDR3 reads CASSLGTSSQETQYF. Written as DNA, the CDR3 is TGTGCCAGCAGCCTCGGGACTAGCAGCCAAGAGACCCAGTACTTC.

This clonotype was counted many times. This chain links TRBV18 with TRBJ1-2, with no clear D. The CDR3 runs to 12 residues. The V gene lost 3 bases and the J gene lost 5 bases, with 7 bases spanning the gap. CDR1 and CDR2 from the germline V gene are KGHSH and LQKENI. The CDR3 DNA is TGTGCCAGCTCACCGCGGGAGTATGGCTACACCTTC. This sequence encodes CASSPREYGYTF.

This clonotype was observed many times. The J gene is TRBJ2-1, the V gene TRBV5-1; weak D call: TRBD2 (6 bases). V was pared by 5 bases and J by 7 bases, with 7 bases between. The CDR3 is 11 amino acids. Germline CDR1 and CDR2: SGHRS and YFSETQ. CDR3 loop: CASRAGNEQFF. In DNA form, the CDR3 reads TGCGCCAGCAGGGCGGGGAATGAGCAGTTCTTC. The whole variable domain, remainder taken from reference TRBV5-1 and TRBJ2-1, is KAGVTQTPRYLIKTRGQQVTLSCSPISGHRSVSWYQQTPGQGLQFLFEYFSETQRNKGNFPGRFSGRQFSNSRSEMNVSTLELGDSALYLCASRAGNEQFFGPGTRLTVL.

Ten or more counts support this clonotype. The CDR3 region is CASSTTVLRDSEEDNEKLFF. The DNA for the CDR3 is TGTGCCAGCAGTACAACCGTACTCCGGGACAGCGAAGAGGATAATGAAAAACTGTTTTTT. The J gene is TRBJ1-4, the V gene TRBV6-1; 7 bases match TRBD1. This CDR3 comprises 20 residues. CDR1 and CDR2 (germline): MNHNS, SASEGT. With V trimmed by 5 bases and J by 4 bases, 22 bases remained unmatched.

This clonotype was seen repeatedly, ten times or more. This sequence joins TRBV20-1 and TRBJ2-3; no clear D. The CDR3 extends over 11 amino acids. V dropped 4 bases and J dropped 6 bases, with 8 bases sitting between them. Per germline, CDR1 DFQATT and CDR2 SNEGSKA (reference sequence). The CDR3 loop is CSAKQTDTQYF. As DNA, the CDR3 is TGCAGTGCTAAGCAGACCGATACGCAGTATTTT.

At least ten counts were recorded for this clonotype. The CDR3 DNA is TGTGCCAGCAGCCCCAGGGGAGGATTCGGTGAAAAACTGTTTTTT. Its translation is CASSPRGGFGEKLFF. The chain links TRBV9 to TRBJ1-4, with D maybe TRBD1 (6 bases). The CDR3 has 15 residues. Looked up from germline, CDR1 is SGDLS and CDR2 is YYNGEE. V lost 4 bases, J lost 7 bases, and 17 bases lay in between.

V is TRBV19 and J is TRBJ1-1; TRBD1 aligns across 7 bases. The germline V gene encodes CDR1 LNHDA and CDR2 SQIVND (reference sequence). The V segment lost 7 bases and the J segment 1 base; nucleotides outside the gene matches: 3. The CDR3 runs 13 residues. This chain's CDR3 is CASTPGGNTEAFF. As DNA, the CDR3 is TGTGCCAGTACCCCAGGGGGGAACACTGAAGCTTTCTTT.

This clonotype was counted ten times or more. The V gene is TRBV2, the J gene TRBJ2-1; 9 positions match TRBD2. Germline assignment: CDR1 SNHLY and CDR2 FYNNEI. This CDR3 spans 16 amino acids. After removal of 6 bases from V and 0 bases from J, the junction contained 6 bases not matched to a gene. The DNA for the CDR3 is TGTGCCAGCAGACGACTAGCGGAAAGCTCCTACAATGAGCAGTTCTTC. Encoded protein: CASRRLAESSYNEQFF. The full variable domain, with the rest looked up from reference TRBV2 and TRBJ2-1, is EPEVTQTPSHQVTQMGQEVILRCVPISNHLYFYWYRQILGQKVEFLVSFYNNEISEKSEIFDDQFSVERPDGSNFTLKIRSTKLEDSAMYFCASRRLAESSYNEQFFGPGTRLTVL.